This T cell receptor (beta chain) was sequenced in a study of pediatric ulcerative colitis. Germline V gene lookup returns CDR1 SGHVS and CDR2 FQNEAQ. The CDR3 covers 14 residues. Trimming left V 0 bases short and J 5 bases short, with 8 bases between. One to two pinch biopsies were taken from the rectum during colonoscopy. Ulcerative colitis patients received no immunosuppressive medication before the diagnostic colonoscopy. Clones were sequenced by immunoSEQ multiplex PCR, and TCRdb holds only the in-frame ones, with some missing. The table has roughly 45,000 clones, 78% seen once. The TCR was taken from a girl aged 10 to 17 with moderate ulcerative colitis. Sequencing was carried out using gut tissue. V is TRBV7-8 and J is TRBJ2-1, with D hard to call. This CDR3 reads CASSLARMNNEQFF. Here the CDR3 DNA reads TGTGCCAGCAGCTTAGCCAGAATGAACAATGAGCAGTTCTTC.